This TCR beta chain is from a study of PD-1 blockade in classical Hodgkin lymphoma. Study details: Nivolumab was administered to patients intravenously at 3 mg/kg every 2 weeks.

Each patient's relapse followed autologous stem cell transplantation, and brentuximab vedotin exposure varied. Sequenced by immunoSEQ multiplex PCR; TCRdb stores in-frame clones only, minus some. Of around 25,000 clones in the sample, around two thirds were seen once. This CDR3 comprises 13 residues. The germline gives CDR1 LNHDA, CDR2 SQIVND (reference sequence). V was trimmed by 0 bases and J by 6 bases, leaving 5 bases between them. This specimen consisted of peripheral blood mononuclear cells (PBMCs), obtained before the second cycle of nivolumab. The receptor's source is a human donor with classical Hodgkin lymphoma. The chain is built from TRBV19 and TRBJ2-2; D gene unclear. The CDR3 DNA reads as TGTGCCAGTAGTATAGATCCCGCCGGGGAGCTGTTTTTT. Its translation: CASSIDPAGELFF.